This passage covers 18 T cell receptor beta chains from one sample sequenced in a study of radiotherapy plus CTLA-4 blockade in lung cancer. Repertoires were generated with immunoSEQ multiplex PCR, while TCRdb's copy carries only in-frame clones and drops some. The data show roughly 45,000 clones, roughly 64% seen once. The sample here was peripheral blood, taken from a patient treated with radiotherapy plus ipilimumab. The receptors were sampled from a human donor with non-small cell lung cancer who had a partial response to radiotherapy plus ipilimumab.

The chain combines TRBV7-9 with TRBJ2-1, with a possible D match to TRBD1 (5 bases). The V end lost 2 bases, the J end lost 5 bases, and 13 bases lay between the germline ends. CDR3 length: 15 residues. The V gene's germline CDR1 is SEHNR and CDR2 FQNEAQ (reference sequence). CDR3 DNA sequence: TGTGCCAGCAGCTTAACCCTAACAGGAGACAATGAGCAGTTCTTC. This translates into CASSLTLTGDNEQFF.

The gene calls are TRBV2 and TRBJ2-1, with 11 bases lining up with TRBD2. Looked up from germline, CDR1 is SNHLY and CDR2 is FYNNEI. CDR3 length: 16 residues. V was clipped by 6 bases and J by 2 bases; unmatched bases: 6. CDR3 in DNA: TGTGCCAGCAGGGAACTAGCGGGAGTCCCCTACAATGAGCAGTTCTTC. Its translation: CASRELAGVPYNEQFF.

The CDR3 DNA is TGTGCCAGCATTCGGGAATTCCGGACAGATACGCAGTATTTT. This codes for CASIREFRTDTQYF. The V and J genes are TRBV2 and TRBJ2-3; weak D call: TRBD2 (5 bases). This CDR3 has 14 amino acids. The germline V gene encodes CDR1 SNHLY and CDR2 FYNNEI. Trimming pared 7 bases from V and 3 bases from J, leaving 14 bases between.

The genes are TRBV7-8 and TRBJ2-2, with D maybe TRBD2 (6 bases). V was trimmed by 7 bases and J by 0 bases, leaving 18 bases between them. CDR3 length: 17 residues. Germline V gives CDR1 SGHVS, CDR2 FQNEAQ. CDR3 protein: CASTPSSGGPNTGELFF. Written as DNA, the CDR3 is TGTGCCAGCACCCCCTCCTCCGGGGGACCGAACACCGGGGAGCTGTTTTTT.

This sequence joins TRBV14 and TRBJ1-2, with 10 bases that match TRBD1. V lost 5 bases, J lost 7 bases, and 7 bases stayed unmatched. CDR1 SGHDN and CDR2 FVKESK come from the germline V gene. This CDR3 has 14 residues. In DNA form, the CDR3 reads TGTGCCAGCAGCGCAATGGGACAGGGGACTGGCTACACCTTC. Translated, it gives CASSAMGQGTGYTF.

About this clone: One end of the junction is discordant with germline, which a read error may explain. The chain links TRBV6-5 to TRBJ1-5, with TRBD1 matching 8 bases. The length of the CDR3 is 15 residues. In germline, CDR1 is MNHEY, CDR2 SVGAGI. CDR3 sequence reads: CASTYGQGGNQPQHF. Here the CDR3 DNA reads TGTGCCAGCACTTACGGACAGGGAGGCAATCAGCCCCAGCATTTT.

This chain joins TRBV28 and TRBJ1-6; 7 nucleotides align to TRBD1. The CDR3 runs 15 residues. The germline V gene has CDR1 MDHEN and CDR2 SYDVKM. V lost 2 bases to trimming and J lost 10 bases; unmatched junction nucleotides: 8. The CDR3 loop reads CASSLIQGLDSPLHF. The CDR3 DNA is TGTGCCAGCAGTTTAATACAGGGGTTGGACTCACCCCTCCACTTT.

The chain uses TRBV19 and TRBJ1-1, with D unclear. Per the germline V gene, CDR1 is LNHDA and CDR2 is SQIVND (reference sequence). This CDR3 has 14 residues. V was pared by 3 bases and J by 1 base, with 9 bases between. CDR3 residues: CASSITPGNTEAFF. The CDR3 DNA follows: TGTGCCAGTAGTATTACCCCGGGGAACACTGAAGCTTTCTTT.

This chain uses TRBV18 with TRBJ2-3, with 9 bases matching TRBD2. With V trimmed by 3 bases and J by 0 bases, 1 base remained unmatched. Germline assignment: CDR1 KGHSH and CDR2 LQKENI. The CDR3 runs 15 residues. This CDR3 reads CASSPTSGSTDTQYF. The DNA of the CDR3 is TGTGCCAGCTCACCGACTAGCGGTAGCACAGATACGCAGTATTTT. Supplemented by reference TRBV18 and TRBJ2-3, the full variable domain reads NAGVMQNPRHLVRRRGQEARLRCSPMKGHSHVYWYRQLPEEGLKFMVYLQKENIIDESGMPKERFSAEFPKEGPSILRIQQVVRGDSAAYFCASSPTSGSTDTQYFGPGTRLTVL.

This clone appeared a few times. The CDR3 here is CASSEGQGNTIYF. The DNA for the CDR3 is TGCGCCAGCAGCGAGGGACAGGGGAACACCATATATTTT. This chain joins TRBV5-1 and TRBJ1-3; 10 positions match TRBD1. CDR3 length: 13 residues. J was trimmed by 7 bases and V by 4 bases; bases with no gene match: 2. CDR1 SGHRS and CDR2 YFSETQ come from the germline V gene.

The chain is built from TRBV6-5 and TRBJ2-7; 7 bases are shared with TRBD1. Germline V gene sequence: CDR1 MNHEY, CDR2 SVGAGI. The V gene end was trimmed by 0 bases and the J gene end by 6 bases; junction bases not matched to a gene: 2. The CDR3 runs 13 residues. The CDR3 protein is CASSYSGTVEQYF. In DNA form, the CDR3 reads TGTGCCAGCAGTTACTCGGGGACAGTCGAGCAGTACTTC.

The rearrangement uses TRBV29-1 and TRBJ1-2, with D maybe TRBD1 (5 bases). This CDR3 is built from 16 residues. The germline V and J ends were trimmed by 0 bases and 0 bases, with 14 bases remaining between them. Germline lookup yields CDR1 SQVTM and CDR2 ANQGSEA. The CDR3 region has the DNA TGCAGCGTTGAAGAGTACGGTGGACAAACTAACTATGGCTACACCTTC. This gives the protein CSVEEYGGQTNYGYTF.

V usage is TRBV15 and J usage is TRBJ1-2, with a possible D match to TRBD1 (5 bases). This CDR3 is 14 amino acids long. Trimming took off 4 bases at V and 2 bases at J, with 11 bases between the two ends. CDR1 LNHNV and CDR2 YYDKDF come from the germline V gene (reference sequence). The CDR3 loop is CATSILGGNYGYTF. The DNA for the CDR3 is TGTGCCACCAGCATCTTGGGGGGGAACTATGGCTACACCTTC.

The chain employs TRBV4-2 and TRBJ2-7; D gene unclear. Germline CDR1 and CDR2: LGHNA and YNFKEQ. Trimming took 0 bases from V and 1 from J, leaving 7 bases between them. This CDR3 region has 14 residues. The CDR3 protein is CASSQDRQSYEQYF. The CDR3 DNA sequence: TGTGCCAGCAGCCAAGATAGACAATCCTACGAGCAGTACTTC.

A single count supports this clone. The V gene is TRBV19, the J gene TRBJ1-6, with D possibly being TRBD1 (5 bases). CDR3 length equals 14 residues. Germline V gene data show CDR1 as LNHDA and CDR2 as SQIVND (reference sequence). The V and J ends lost 9 bases and 8 bases respectively, with 17 bases between them. In DNA, the CDR3 is TGTGCCAGCCTGGGGGGGTACTCGGATTCACCCCTCCACTTT. Residues: CASLGGYSDSPLHF.

This chain connects TRBV5-6 to TRBJ1-6; D possibly corresponds to TRBD1 (5 bases). V was clipped by 5 bases and J by 5 bases, with 14 bases between them. Germline CDR1 reads SGHDT; CDR2 reads YYEEEE. This CDR3 is built from 15 residues. This chain's CDR3 is CASRVGGGDNSPLHF. CDR3 DNA: TGTGCCAGCAGGGTGGGGGGGGGAGATAATTCACCCCTCCACTTT. The variable domain in full, completed from reference TRBV5-6 and TRBJ1-6, reads DAGVTQSPTHLIKTRGQQVTLRCSPKSGHDTVSWYQQALGQGPQFIFQYYEEEERQRGNFPDRFSGHQFPNYSSELNVNALLLGDSALYLCASRVGGGDNSPLHFGNGTRLTVT.

This clone was detected a few times. V is TRBV10-3 and J is TRBJ2-2, with D hard to call. From germline, CDR1 is ENHRY and CDR2 SYGVKD. This CDR3 is built from 13 residues. The V gene lost 4 bases and the J gene lost 7 bases, with 10 bases spanning the gap. The CDR3 is CAISVIPGGELFF. The CDR3 DNA reads TGTGCCATCAGTGTAATCCCCGGCGGGGAGCTGTTTTTT.

V usage is TRBV19 and J usage is TRBJ1-6; 7 bases line up with TRBD1. Looked up from germline, CDR1 is LNHDA and CDR2 is SQIVND (reference sequence). The V gene end was trimmed by 5 bases and the J gene end by 4 bases; junction bases not matched to a gene: 5. The CDR3 runs 15 residues. This CDR3 is CASSPTGTYNSPLHF. The CDR3 coding sequence is TGTGCCAGTAGTCCGACAGGGACTTATAATTCACCCCTCCACTTT.